This record concerns one T cell receptor beta chain sequence. The entry originates in a study of blood T cell repertoires in COVID-19. Measured with immunoSEQ multiplex PCR; TCRdb has only the in-frame clones, and not every one. The data contain some 460,000 clones, roughly 90% of them singletons. Per the germline V gene, CDR1 is DFQATT and CDR2 is SNEGSKA (reference sequence). V was cut by 3 bases and J by 1 base, with 22 bases left in between. This CDR3 is 17 amino acids long. V is TRBV20-1 and J is TRBJ2-7, with a possible D match to TRBD2 (8 bases). The sample comprised peripheral blood. The receptor was derived from a woman aged 25 to 45 with acute or convalescent COVID-19. The CDR3 protein is CSASSGREGARSYEQYF. The CDR3 DNA follows: TGCAGTGCTAGTTCCGGGAGGGAGGGGGCCCGATCCTACGAGCAGTACTTC.